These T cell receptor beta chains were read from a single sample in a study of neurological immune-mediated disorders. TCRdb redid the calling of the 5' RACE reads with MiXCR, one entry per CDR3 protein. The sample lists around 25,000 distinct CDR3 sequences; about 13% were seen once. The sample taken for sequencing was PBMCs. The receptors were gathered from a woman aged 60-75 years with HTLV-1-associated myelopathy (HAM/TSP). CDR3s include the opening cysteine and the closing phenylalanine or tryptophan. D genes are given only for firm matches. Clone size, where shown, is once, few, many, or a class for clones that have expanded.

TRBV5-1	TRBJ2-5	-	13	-	CASNGKNQETQYF	TGCGCCAGCAATGGAAAGAACCAAGAGACCCAGTACTTC
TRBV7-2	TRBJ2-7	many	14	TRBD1	CASSLESGGYEQYF	TGTGCCAGCAGCTTAGAGTCAGGGGGCTACGAGCAGTACTTC
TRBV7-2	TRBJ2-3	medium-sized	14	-	CASSLFGTRDTQYF	TGTGCCAGCAGCTTATTTGGGACCCGAGATACGCAGTATTTT
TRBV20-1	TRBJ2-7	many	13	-	CSAGAVGNYEQYF	TGCAGTGCCGGGGCAGTAGGCAACTACGAGCAGTACTTC
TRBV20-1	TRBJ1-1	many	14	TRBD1	CSASAFTGETEAFF	TGCAGTGCTAGTGCCTTTACAGGGGAAACTGAAGCTTTCTTT
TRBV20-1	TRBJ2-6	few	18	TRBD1	CSARIDRGRGNGANVLTF	TGCAGTGCTAGGATCGACAGGGGGCGCGGAAATGGGGCCAACGTCCTGACTTTC
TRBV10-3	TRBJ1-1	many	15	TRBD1	CAISERGQGVDEAFF	TGTGCCATCAGTGAGAGAGGACAGGGGGTGGATGAAGCTTTCTTT
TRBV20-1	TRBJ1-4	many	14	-	CSAMHDPTNEKLFF	TGCAGTGCTATGCACGACCCAACTAATGAAAAACTGTTTTTT
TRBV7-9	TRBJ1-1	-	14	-	CASSWGPGNIEAFF	TGTGCCAGCAGCTGGGGACCGGGAAACATTGAAGCTTTCTTT
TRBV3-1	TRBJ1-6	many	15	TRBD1	CASSQGTGASPPLHF	TGTGCCAGCAGCCAAGGGACAGGGGCTAGTCCACCCCTCCACTTT
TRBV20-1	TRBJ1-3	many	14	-	CSARTHYSGNTIYF	TGCAGTGCTAGGACGCATTACTCTGGAAACACCATATATTTT
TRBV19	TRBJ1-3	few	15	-	CASTLGRGSGNTIYF	TGTGCCAGTACCCTAGGGAGAGGATCTGGAAACACCATATATTTT
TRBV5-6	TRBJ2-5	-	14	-	CASSLTWYQETQYF	TGTGCCAGCAGCTTGACGTGGTACCAAGAGACCCAGTACTTC
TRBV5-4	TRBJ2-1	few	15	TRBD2	CASSLSGASYNEQFF	TGTGCCAGCAGCTTAAGCGGGGCCAGCTACAATGAGCAGTTCTTC
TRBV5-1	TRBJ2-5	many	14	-	CASSLGTFQETQYF	TGCGCCAGCAGCCTTGGGACTTTTCAAGAGACCCAGTACTTC
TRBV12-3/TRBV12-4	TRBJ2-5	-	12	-	CASSLVRLTQYF	TGTGCCAGCAGTTTAGTGCGCTTGACCCAGTACTTC
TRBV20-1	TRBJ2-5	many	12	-	CSARRGAETQYF	TGCAGTGCTAGGCGTGGGGCCGAGACCCAGTACTTC
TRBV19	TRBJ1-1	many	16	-	CASSIETGPMNTEAFF	TGTGCCAGTAGTATAGAGACCGGACCCATGAACACTGAAGCTTTCTTT
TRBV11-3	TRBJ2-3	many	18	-	CASSSLNGAGSGIDTQYF	TGTGCCAGCAGCTCACTCAACGGGGCGGGATCCGGGATAGATACGCAGTATTTT
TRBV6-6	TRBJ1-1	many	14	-	CASIPRRGGTEAFF	TGTGCCAGCATCCCTCGAAGGGGTGGCACTGAAGCTTTCTTT
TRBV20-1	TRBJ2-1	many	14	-	CSAAANGGYNEQFF	TGCAGTGCTGCTGCCAACGGGGGCTACAATGAGCAGTTCTTC
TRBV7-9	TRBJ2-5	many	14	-	CASSLASTAETQYF	TGTGCCAGCAGCTTAGCAAGTACCGCCGAGACCCAGTACTTC
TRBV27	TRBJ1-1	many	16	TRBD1	CASSLRRDSRGTEAFF	TGTGCCAGCAGTTTAAGGCGGGACAGCCGTGGCACTGAAGCTTTCTTT
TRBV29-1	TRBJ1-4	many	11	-	CSGWLNEKLFF	TGCAGCGGGTGGCTTAATGAAAAACTGTTTTTT
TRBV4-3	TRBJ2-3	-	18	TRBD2	CASSLKGTSGSHTDTQYF	TGCGCCAGCAGCCTCAAGGGTACTAGCGGGAGCCACACAGATACGCAGTATTTT
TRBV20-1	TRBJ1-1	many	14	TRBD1	CSAPRTGMNTEAFF	TGCAGTGCCCCGAGGACAGGCATGAACACTGAAGCTTTCTTT
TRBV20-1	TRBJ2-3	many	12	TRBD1	CSPGQGPDTQYF	TGCAGTCCGGGACAGGGACCAGATACGCAGTATTTT
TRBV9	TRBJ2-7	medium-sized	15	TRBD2	CASSLRAGKSYEQYF	TGTGCCAGCAGCTTAAGAGCGGGAAAATCCTACGAGCAGTACTTC
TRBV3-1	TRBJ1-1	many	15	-	CASSQGVLMNTEAFF	TGTGCCAGCAGCCAAGGCGTCTTGATGAACACTGAAGCTTTCTTT
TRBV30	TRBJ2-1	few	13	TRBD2	CAWRVPSSGPQAF	TGTGCCTGGAGGGTACCATCTAGCGGACCCCAGGCCTTC
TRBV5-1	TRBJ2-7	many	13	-	CASSPRRDSEQYF	TGCGCCAGCAGCCCCAGGAGGGACAGCGAGCAGTACTTC